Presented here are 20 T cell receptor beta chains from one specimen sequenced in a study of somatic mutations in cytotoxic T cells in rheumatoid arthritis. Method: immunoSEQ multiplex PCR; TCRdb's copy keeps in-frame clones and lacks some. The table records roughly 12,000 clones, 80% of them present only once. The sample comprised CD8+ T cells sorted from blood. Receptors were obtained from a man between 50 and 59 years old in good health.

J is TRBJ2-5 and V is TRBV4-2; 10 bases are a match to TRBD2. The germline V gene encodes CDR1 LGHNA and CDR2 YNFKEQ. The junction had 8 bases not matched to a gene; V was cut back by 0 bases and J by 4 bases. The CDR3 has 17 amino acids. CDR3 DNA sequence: TGTGCCAGCAGCCAAGAGGCTAGCGGGAGCGCTTCAGAGACCCAGTACTTC. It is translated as CASSQEASGSASETQYF.

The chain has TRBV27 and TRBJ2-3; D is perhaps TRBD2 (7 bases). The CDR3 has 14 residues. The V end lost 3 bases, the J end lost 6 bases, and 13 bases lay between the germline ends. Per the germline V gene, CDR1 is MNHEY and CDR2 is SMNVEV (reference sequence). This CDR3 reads CASSFVGGLDTQYF. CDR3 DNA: TGTGCCAGCAGTTTTGTGGGGGGGCTGGATACGCAGTATTTT.

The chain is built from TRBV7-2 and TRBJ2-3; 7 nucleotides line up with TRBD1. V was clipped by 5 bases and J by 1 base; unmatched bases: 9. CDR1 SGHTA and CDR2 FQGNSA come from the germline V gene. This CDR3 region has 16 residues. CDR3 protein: CASSVYRGAGTDTQYF. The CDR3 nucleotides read TGTGCCAGCAGCGTCTACAGGGGAGCCGGCACAGATACGCAGTATTTT.

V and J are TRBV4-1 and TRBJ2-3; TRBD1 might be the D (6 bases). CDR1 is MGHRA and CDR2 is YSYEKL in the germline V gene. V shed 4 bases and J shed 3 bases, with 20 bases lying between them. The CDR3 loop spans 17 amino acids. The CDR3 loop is CASSRPSRDTLTDTQYF. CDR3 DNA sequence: TGCGCCAGCAGCCGTCCCTCTAGGGACACTTTGACAGATACGCAGTATTTT.

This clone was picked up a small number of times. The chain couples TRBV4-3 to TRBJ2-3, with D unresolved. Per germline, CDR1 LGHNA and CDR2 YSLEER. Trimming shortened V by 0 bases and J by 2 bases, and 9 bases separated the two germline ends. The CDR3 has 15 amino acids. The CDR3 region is CASSQDWSNTDTQYF. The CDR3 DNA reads TGCGCCAGCAGCCAAGATTGGAGCAACACAGATACGCAGTATTTT.

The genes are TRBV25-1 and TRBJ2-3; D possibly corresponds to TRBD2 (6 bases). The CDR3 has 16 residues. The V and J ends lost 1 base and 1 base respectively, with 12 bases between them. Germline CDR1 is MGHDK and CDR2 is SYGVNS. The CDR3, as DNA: TGTGCCAGCAGTGAATGGATGCGGGGCCGCACAGATACGCAGTATTTT. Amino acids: CASSEWMRGRTDTQYF. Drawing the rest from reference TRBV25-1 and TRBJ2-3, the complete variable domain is EADIYQTPRYLVIGTGKKITLECSQTMGHDKMYWYQQDPGMELHLIHYSYGVNSTEKGDLSSESTVSRIRTEHFPLTLESARPSHTSQYLCASSEWMRGRTDTQYFGPGTRLTVL.

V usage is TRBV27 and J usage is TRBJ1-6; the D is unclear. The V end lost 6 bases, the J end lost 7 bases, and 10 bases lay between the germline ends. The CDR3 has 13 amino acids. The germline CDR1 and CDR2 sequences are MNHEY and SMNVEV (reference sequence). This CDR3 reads CASREGENSPLHF. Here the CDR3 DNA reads TGTGCCAGCAGGGAAGGCGAGAATTCACCCCTCCACTTT.

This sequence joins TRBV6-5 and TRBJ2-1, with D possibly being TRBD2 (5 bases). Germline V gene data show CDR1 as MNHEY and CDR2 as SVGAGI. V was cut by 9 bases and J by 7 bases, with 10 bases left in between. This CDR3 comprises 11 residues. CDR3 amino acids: CASRRGNEQFF. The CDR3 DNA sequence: TGTGCCAGTCGCCGAGGGAATGAGCAGTTCTTC.

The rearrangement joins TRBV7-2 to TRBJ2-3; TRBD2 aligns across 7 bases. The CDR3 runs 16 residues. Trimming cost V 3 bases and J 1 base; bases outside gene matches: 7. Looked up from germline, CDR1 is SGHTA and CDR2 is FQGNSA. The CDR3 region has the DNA TGTGCCAGCAGCTTTAGTCTAGCGGACCGCACAGATACGCAGTATTTT. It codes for CASSFSLADRTDTQYF. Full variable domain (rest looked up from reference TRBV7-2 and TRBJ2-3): GAGVSQSPSNKVTEKGKDVELRCDPISGHTALYWYRQSLGQGLEFLIYFQGNSAPDKSGLPSDRFSAERTGGSVSTLTIQRTQQEDSAVYLCASSFSLADRTDTQYFGPGTRLTVL.

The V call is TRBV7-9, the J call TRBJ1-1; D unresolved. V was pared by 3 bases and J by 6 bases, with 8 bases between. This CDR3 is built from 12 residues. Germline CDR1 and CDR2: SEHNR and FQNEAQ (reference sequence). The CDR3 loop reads CASSFRSSEAFF. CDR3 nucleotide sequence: TGTGCCAGCAGCTTCAGGTCCTCTGAAGCTTTCTTT. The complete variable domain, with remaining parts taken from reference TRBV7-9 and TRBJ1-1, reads DTGVSQNPRHKITKRGQNVTFRCDPISEHNRLYWYRQTLGQGPEFLTYFQNEAQLEKSRLLSDRFSAERPKGSFSTLEIQRTEQGDSAMYLCASSFRSSEAFFGQGTRLTVV.

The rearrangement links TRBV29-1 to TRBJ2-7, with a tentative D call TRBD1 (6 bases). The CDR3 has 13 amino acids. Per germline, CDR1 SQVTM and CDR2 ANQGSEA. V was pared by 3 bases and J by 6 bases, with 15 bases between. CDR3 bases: TGCAGCGTTGAGAAGGGGGACCTACGCGAGCAGTACTTC. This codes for CSVEKGDLREQYF.

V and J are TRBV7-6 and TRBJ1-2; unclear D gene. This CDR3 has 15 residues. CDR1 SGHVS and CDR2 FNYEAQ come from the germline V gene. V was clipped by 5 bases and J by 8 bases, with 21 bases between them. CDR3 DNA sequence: TGTGCCAGCAGCCCTTCGACCAGCTCCGGTGAGGGCTACACCTTC. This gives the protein CASSPSTSSGEGYTF.

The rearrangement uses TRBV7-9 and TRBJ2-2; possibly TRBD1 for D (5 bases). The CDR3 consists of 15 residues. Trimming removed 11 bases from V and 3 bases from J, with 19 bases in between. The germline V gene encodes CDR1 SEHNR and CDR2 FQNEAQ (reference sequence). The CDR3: CAGTGGALDTGELFF. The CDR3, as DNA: TGTGCCGGAACTGGTGGGGCCCTGGACACCGGGGAGCTGTTTTTT.

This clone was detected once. The CDR3 is CASSFGGTLRELFF. CDR3 in DNA: TGTGCCAGCAGTTTCGGCGGGACCCTTAGGGAGCTGTTTTTT. This sequence joins TRBV27 and TRBJ2-2, with TRBD2 as a possible D gene (6 bases). The V end was cut by 3 bases, the J end by 9 bases, with 14 bases between. Germline V gene sequence: CDR1 MNHEY, CDR2 SMNVEV (reference sequence). The CDR3 loop spans 14 amino acids.

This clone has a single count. CDR3 sequence reads: CASSLGHSGGAGGADTQYF. In DNA, the CDR3 is TGTGCCAGCAGCTTGGGGCATAGCGGGGGGGCCGGTGGAGCAGATACGCAGTATTTT. The rearrangement links TRBV5-6 to TRBJ2-3, with 11 bases that match TRBD2. The CDR3 is 19 residues long. The ends lost 0 bases at V and 4 bases at J; junction bases unmatched: 13. The germline V gene encodes CDR1 SGHDT and CDR2 YYEEEE.

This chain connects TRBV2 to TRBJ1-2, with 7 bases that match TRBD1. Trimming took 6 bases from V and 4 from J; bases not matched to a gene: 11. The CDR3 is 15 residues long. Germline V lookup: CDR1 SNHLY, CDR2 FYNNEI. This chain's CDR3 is CASRVYTGERYGYTF. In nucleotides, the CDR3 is TGTGCCAGCAGGGTCTACACAGGGGAGCGCTATGGCTACACCTTC.

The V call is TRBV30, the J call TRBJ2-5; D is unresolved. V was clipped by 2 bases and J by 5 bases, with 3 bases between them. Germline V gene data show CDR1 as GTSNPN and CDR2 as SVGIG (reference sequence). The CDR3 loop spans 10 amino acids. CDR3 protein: CAWSSETQYF. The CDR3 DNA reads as TGTGCCTGGAGTTCCGAGACCCAGTACTTC. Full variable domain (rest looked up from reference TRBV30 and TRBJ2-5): SQTIHQWPATLVQPVGSPLSLECTVEGTSNPNLYWYRQAAGRGLQLLFYSVGIGQISSEVPQNLSASRPQDRQFILSSKKLLLSDSGFYLCAWSSETQYFGPGTRLLVL.

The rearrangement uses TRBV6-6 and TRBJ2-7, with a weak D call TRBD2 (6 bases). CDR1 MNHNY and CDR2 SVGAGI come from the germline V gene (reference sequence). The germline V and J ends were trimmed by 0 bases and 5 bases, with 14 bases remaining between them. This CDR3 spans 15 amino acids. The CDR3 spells CASSYSQLAFHEQYF. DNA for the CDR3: TGTGCCAGCAGTTACTCACAGCTAGCGTTTCACGAGCAGTACTTC.

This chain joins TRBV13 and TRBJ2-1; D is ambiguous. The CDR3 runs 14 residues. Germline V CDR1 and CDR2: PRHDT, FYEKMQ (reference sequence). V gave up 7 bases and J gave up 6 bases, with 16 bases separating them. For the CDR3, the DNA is TGTGCCAGCACCTCTTCGGATACCACCAATGAGCAGTTCTTC. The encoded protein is CASTSSDTTNEQFF.

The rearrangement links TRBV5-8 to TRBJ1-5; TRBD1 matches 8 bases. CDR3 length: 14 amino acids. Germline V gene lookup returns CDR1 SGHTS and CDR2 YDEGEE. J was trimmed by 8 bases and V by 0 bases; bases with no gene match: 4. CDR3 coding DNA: TGTGCCAGCAGCTTGGAACAGGGGGACGAGCCCCAGCATTTT. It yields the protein CASSLEQGDEPQHF.